These 27 T cell receptor beta chains originate from one sample sequenced in a study of Graves' ophthalmopathy and Graves' hyperthyroidism. RNA transcripts served as template for amplifying TCR beta CDR3 sequences. Following a first-round RT-PCR that used HTBI primers, a second-round multiplex PCR was carried out. MiXCR, run by TCRdb on the multiplex PCR reads, gives a single entry per CDR3 protein. Of 500,000 to 800,000 distinct CDR3 sequences listed, about 41% are singletons. Sequencing was carried out using peripheral blood. These receptor sequences come from an adult man with Graves' ophthalmopathy.

This clonotype was seen ten or more times. This chain uses TRBV9 with TRBJ1-2; D call uncertain. Germline CDR1 is SGDLS and CDR2 is YYNGEE. Between the trimmed V and J ends, which lost 1 base and 4 bases, there was a span of 14 bases. The length of the CDR3 is 15 residues. CDR3 nucleotide sequence: TGTGCCAGCAGCGTATCTCCGGATTCGGGCTATGGCTACACCTTC. Encoded protein: CASSVSPDSGYGYTF.

This clonotype appeared many times. V and J are TRBV2 and TRBJ1-1; D ambiguous. The CDR3 loop spans 14 amino acids. Germline V lookup: CDR1 SNHLY, CDR2 FYNNEI. The ends were cut back, 7 bases at V and 0 bases at J, with 12 bases in the middle. The CDR3 DNA reads as TGTGCCAGCATGGCAGAATCAGTGAACACTGAAGCTTTCTTT. It codes for CASMAESVNTEAFF.

This sequence joins TRBV12-3 or TRBV12-4 and TRBJ1-1, with D possibly TRBD1 on 5 matching bases. V lost 3 bases to trimming and J lost 5 bases, with 10 bases between them. The CDR3 has 13 amino acids. CDR3 coding DNA: TGTGCCAGCAGTTTCGGGGCAGGGACTGAAGCTTTCTTT. It is translated as CASSFGAGTEAFF.

In this sample, this clonotype turned up many times. The genes are TRBV13 and TRBJ1-1; D gene uncertain. This CDR3 contains 13 residues. CDR1 is PRHDT and CDR2 is FYEKMQ in the germline V gene (reference sequence). Trimming took 5 bases from V and 8 from J, leaving 15 bases between them. CDR3 amino acids: CASSTLAGIEAFF. In DNA, the CDR3 is TGTGCCAGCAGCACTCTTGCGGGGATCGAAGCTTTCTTT.

This sequence joins TRBV19 and TRBJ2-7; 8 nucleotides line up with TRBD1. J lost 5 bases, V lost 3 bases, and 21 bases had no gene match. CDR1 and CDR2 (germline): LNHDA, SQIVND (reference sequence). The CDR3 has 19 amino acids. The CDR3 region is CASSIGGQVNNSPLHEQYF. The CDR3 region has the DNA TGTGCCAGTAGTATCGGGGGACAGGTGAACAATTCACCCCTCCACGAGCAGTACTTC.

V and J are TRBV7-2 and TRBJ2-7, with 7 bases matching TRBD2. J gave up 6 bases and V 5 bases, and 4 bases lay outside the gene matches. The germline V gene encodes CDR1 SGHTA and CDR2 FQGNSA. The CDR3 length is 12 residues. The CDR3 spells CASSTPGGEQYF. Written as DNA, the CDR3 is TGTGCCAGCAGCACACCGGGGGGCGAGCAGTACTTC.

This clonotype was seen a few times. The J gene is TRBJ1-2, the V gene TRBV6-6; a possible D gene is TRBD1 (6 bases). Deletions cut 5 bases from V and 8 bases from J, with 18 bases between. Germline CDR1 and CDR2: MNHNY and SVGAGI (reference sequence). The CDR3 consists of 14 residues. The CDR3 region is CASSAWVRDRGYTF. The CDR3 DNA reads as TGTGCCAGCAGTGCCTGGGTCAGAGACAGGGGCTACACCTTC.

The chain recombines TRBV25-1 with TRBJ2-7; 10 bases line up with TRBD1. Germline V gene data show CDR1 as MGHDK and CDR2 as SYGVNS. The CDR3 runs to 16 residues. The ends lost 1 base at V and 1 base at J; junction bases unmatched: 4. CDR3 residues: CASSEWGQGRSYEQYF. The CDR3 DNA is TGTGCCAGCAGTGAATGGGGACAGGGGAGGTCCTACGAGCAGTACTTC.

The count of this clonotype is one. This could be a read error, since a much larger clone is one nucleotide away. The chain couples TRBV7-2 to TRBJ1-1; D gene ambiguous. V was shortened by 2 bases and J by 5 bases, with 15 bases between the two germline ends. CDR1 and CDR2 (germline): SGHTA, FQGNSA. The CDR3 has 15 residues. As DNA, the CDR3 is TGTGCCAGCAGCTTATCGCCCGGGGTTGCTACTGAAGCTTTCTTT. This codes for CASSLSPGVATEAFF.

This clonotype appeared many times. The V gene is TRBV9, the J gene TRBJ1-2; a weak D match, TRBD1 (5 bases). CDR3 length equals 15 residues. Germline CDR1 reads SGDLS; CDR2 reads YYNGEE. V was trimmed by 0 bases and J by 2 bases, leaving 11 bases between them. In DNA, the CDR3 is TGTGCCAGCAGCGTAGATACAGGACCAAACTATGGCTACACCTTC. Its translation: CASSVDTGPNYGYTF.

Ten or more counts support this clonotype. The rearrangement uses TRBV2 and TRBJ2-7; TRBD1 aligns across 9 bases. The V gene's germline CDR1 is SNHLY and CDR2 FYNNEI. The CDR3 is 16 residues long. Trimming at V came to 5 bases and at J to 1 base, leaving 9 bases not matched to a gene. The CDR3 DNA sequence: TGTGCCAGCAGTAGATGGACCGGGACAGGGTCCTACGAGCAGTACTTC. This gives the protein CASSRWTGTGSYEQYF.

Remarks on this clonotype: With a much larger clone just one base away, this may be a read error. The conserved closing phenylalanine or tryptophan is absent in this CDR3, likely reflecting a read error. The chain uses TRBV20-1 and TRBJ2-5; D not certain. Trimming stripped 3 bases from V and 6 bases from J, with 11 bases between. The length of the CDR3 is 12 residues. Germline values: CDR1 DFQATT, CDR2 SNEGSKA (reference sequence). CDR3 DNA sequence: TGCAGTGCTAGGGAACTTGAGCAGACCCAGTACCTC. Amino acids: CSARELEQTQYL.

The rearrangement links TRBV19 to TRBJ2-3; weak D call: TRBD2 (5 bases). The germline V and J ends were trimmed by 4 bases and 4 bases, with 6 bases remaining between them. Germline-derived CDR1 and CDR2 are LNHDA and SQIVND (reference sequence). This CDR3 comprises 12 residues. This CDR3 reads CASSTLADTQYF. Here the CDR3 DNA reads TGTGCCAGTAGTACACTAGCAGATACGCAGTATTTT.

The V and J genes are TRBV2 and TRBJ1-3, with D possibly TRBD1 on 5 matching bases. CDR1 SNHLY and CDR2 FYNNEI come from the germline V gene. V lost 8 bases and J 0 bases, leaving 11 bases between the germline ends. This CDR3 comprises 14 residues. CDR3 amino acids: CASLGGASGNTIYF. The CDR3, as DNA: TGTGCCAGCTTGGGGGGAGCCTCTGGAAACACCATATATTTT.

The chain employs TRBV20-1 and TRBJ2-5; 10 positions match TRBD1. CDR1 and CDR2 from the germline V gene are DFQATT and SNEGSKA (reference sequence). The CDR3 covers 14 residues. The trim removed 3 bases at V and 3 bases at J, leaving 4 bases unmatched. DNA for the CDR3: TGCAGTGCTAGCCCCGGGACAGGGGAAGAGACCCAGTACTTC. Encoded protein: CSASPGTGEETQYF.

This clonotype was counted many times. The chain has TRBV5-1 and TRBJ2-5; 14 bases match TRBD2. The CDR3 length is 16 residues. V lost 0 bases, J lost 2 bases, and 0 bases stayed unmatched. Germline V gene sequence: CDR1 SGHRS, CDR2 YFSETQ. The CDR3 here is CASSLGTSGGQETQYF. The CDR3 DNA reads as TGCGCCAGCAGCTTGGGGACTAGCGGGGGGCAAGAGACCCAGTACTTC.

This clonotype has a count of ten or more. The V gene is TRBV20-1, the J gene TRBJ2-6; D uncertain. Germline assignment: CDR1 DFQATT and CDR2 SNEGSKA (reference sequence). There are 12 residues in the CDR3. Trimming left V 6 bases short and J 1 base short, with 4 bases between. The CDR3 reads CSALSGANVLTF. In DNA form, the CDR3 reads TGCAGTGCCCTATCTGGGGCCAACGTCCTGACTTTC.

This clonotype was seen just once. V gene TRBV9 combines with J gene TRBJ2-5; a possible D gene is TRBD2 (5 bases). The CDR3 totals 21 residues. CDR1 SGDLS and CDR2 YYNGEE come from the germline V gene. V gave up 0 bases and J gave up 5 bases, with 32 bases separating them. The CDR3 DNA sequence: TGTGCCAGCAGCGTAGATCGAAGGTCCTCGAACACCGGGGAGAGGTCGGAGACCCAGTACTTC. Translation: CASSVDRRSSNTGERSETQYF.

The table lists this clonotype with many counts. Compared with germline, one end of the junction differs, possibly owing to a read error. The chain carries TRBV10-3 and TRBJ2-7; D may be TRBD1 (6 bases). The V gene's germline CDR1 is ENHRY and CDR2 SYGVKD. The CDR3 extends over 14 amino acids. The CDR3, as DNA: TGTGCCATCAGTCGGGACACGGTCTCCTACGGGCAGTACTTC. Amino acid sequence: CAISRDTVSYGQYF.

The chain couples TRBV5-4 to TRBJ2-7; tentative D call: TRBD2 (6 bases). The CDR3 is 14 residues long. Trimming shortened V by 1 base and J by 5 bases, and 13 bases separated the two germline ends. Germline CDR1 is SGHNT and CDR2 is YYREEE (reference sequence). The CDR3 region is CASSLPGALHEQYF. As DNA, the CDR3 is TGTGCCAGCAGCTTGCCGGGAGCTTTACACGAGCAGTACTTC.

This rearrangement joins TRBV10-3 to TRBJ2-7; TRBD1 matches 9 bases. This CDR3 has 14 residues. Per the germline V gene, CDR1 is ENHRY and CDR2 is SYGVKD. For the CDR3, the DNA is TGTGCTAGGCCGGACAGGGGCCCGACGTACGAGCAGTACTTC. It encodes CARPDRGPTYEQYF.

CDR3 sequence: CASSFRSINSYEQYF. The CDR3 DNA follows: TGTGCCAGCAGCTTTCGTAGCATCAACTCCTACGAGCAGTACTTC. The chain combines TRBV5-5 with TRBJ2-7; D gene unclear. The germline V gene has CDR1 SGHKS and CDR2 YYEKEE (reference sequence). CDR3 length: 15 amino acids. V was trimmed by 2 bases and J by 0 bases, leaving 12 bases between them.

V is TRBV7-9 and J is TRBJ2-5; weak D call: TRBD1 (6 bases). The V gene lost 8 bases and the J gene lost 5 bases, with 18 bases spanning the gap. CDR3 length: 14 amino acids. Germline CDR1 and CDR2: SEHNR and FQNEAQ (reference sequence). Here the CDR3 reads CASGPTGSWETQYF. In DNA form, the CDR3 reads TGTGCCAGCGGACCAACAGGGAGTTGGGAGACCCAGTACTTC.

This clonotype was seen more than once but under ten times. V gene TRBV5-1 combines with J gene TRBJ1-1; D is perhaps TRBD1 (6 bases). The CDR3 totals 20 residues. The germline CDR1 and CDR2 sequences are SGHRS and YFSETQ. The V gene lost 1 base and the J gene lost 0 bases, with 25 bases spanning the gap. This CDR3 is CASSLSRGGRGLLMNTEAFF. The CDR3 coding sequence is TGCGCCAGCAGCTTGTCTCGGGGGGGCAGGGGATTACTGATGAACACTGAAGCTTTCTTT.

This chain joins TRBV7-4 and TRBJ1-3; TRBD1 agrees at 7 bases. The length of the CDR3 is 17 residues. Trimming at V came to 2 bases and at J to 0 bases, leaving 7 bases not matched to a gene. The germline CDR1 and CDR2 sequences are SGHVT and SQSDAQ. The DNA for the CDR3 is TGTGCCAGCAGCTTATCTGCCGGGACAGCCTCTGGAAACACCATATATTTT. Protein: CASSLSAGTASGNTIYF.

V gene TRBV15 combines with J gene TRBJ1-4; possibly TRBD1 for D (5 bases). Trimming pared 2 bases from V and 0 bases from J, leaving 10 bases between. This CDR3 has 16 amino acids. Germline V lookup: CDR1 LNHNV, CDR2 YYDKDF (reference sequence). CDR3 loop: CATSRPQGATNEKLFF. As DNA, the CDR3 is TGTGCCACCAGCAGACCCCAGGGAGCAACTAATGAAAAACTGTTTTTT.

The chain uses TRBV10-3 and TRBJ1-1; 9 nucleotides align to TRBD1. CDR1 ENHRY and CDR2 SYGVKD come from the germline V gene. Germline trimming cut 10 bases from V and 7 bases from J; bases unmatched to any gene: 16. The CDR3 consists of 15 residues. This CDR3 reads CASSPGQGRGNEAFF. CDR3 bases: TGTGCCAGCAGCCCGGGACAGGGTAGGGGAAATGAAGCTTTCTTT.